The subject of this entry is one T cell receptor beta chain. It lacks a known antigen. No per-base quality is available; no much larger clone lies one base away. The sample is drawn from a study of cytomegalovirus exposure and HLA in healthy donors (dated by TCRdb to about 2017). In the study overall: According to an earlier analysis of 450 to 650 of the donors, about 179 million T cells yielded 117 million unique TCR beta sequences and around 280 Gb of sequence data. About 320 gigabases of sequencing data and 78 million or so unique TCR sequences were included in an early release covering 550 to 800 HLA-typed donors. Of the approximately 400 genotyped donors, approximately 81% were placed in the genetic ancestry cluster associated with self-reported Caucasian donors. The study aimed to test whether cataloging public T cell receptors could reveal signatures of past pathogen exposure. Using immunosequencing, the study profiled T cell repertoires from fewer than 850 subjects and related those repertoires to cytomegalovirus serostatus. Besides the first cohort of around 700 subjects, a separate validation cohort made up of 120 different subjects was used. The study combined high-throughput TCR immunosequencing, statistical association of individual TCRs with disease status, and machine learning to predict cytomegalovirus infection status. A later analysis re-examined previously published TCR beta repertoires from just over 650 donors and added high-resolution HLA genotyping to investigate patterns of TCR occurrence. Rather than using new phenotypic data, the later analysis identified candidate immune exposures from TCR beta sequences and from how often those sequences occurred across donors. An earlier analysis of some 600 of the donors applied high-throughput TCR beta sequencing to assess whether each TCR beta V gene segment acted as functional or pseudogenic. Donor age, sex, ethnicity and CMV serostatus were compiled together with the repertoire data. In a later genetic analysis, genome-wide SNP genotypes for about 65% of the roughly 700 donors were used, and that subset was treated as a discovery cohort. All discovery cohort repertoires had been generated using a single sequencing platform. Class I and class II HLA loci were covered by the typing at four-digit resolution. The number of donors typed differed by locus, with roughly 629-640 for A, B, C, DRB1 and DQB1, 522 for DQA1, nearly 610 for DPA1, and around 450 for DPB1. Four to six DR-DQ haplotypes were handled as single units for association and clustering, since linkage in the cohort was strong. Across under 500 genotyped donors of the cohort, an average of roughly 200,000 unique TCR beta nucleotide sequences per donor were sequenced, and roughly 18% of those sequences were non-productive.

Study-level results and caveats: According to a later analysis, TCR association rates differed among HLA loci, with DRB1 alleles showing the most associated TCRs and HLA-C alleles showing the fewest. For the cohort, immune exposure information was limited to CMV serostatus. A later analysis reported that several top co-occurrence clusters appeared linked to parvovirus B19, influenza, CMV and Epstein-Barr virus. While some public TCRs were present in many individuals, most TCR sequences turned up only very rarely across donors. In a later genetic analysis, fewer N-insertions in productive TCRs were reported among donors in an Asian-associated ancestry cluster than the roughly 700-donor mean. Over 15 rarely observed V segments, including chromosome 9 orphons, were excluded from the earlier analysis of a few hundred of the donors because counts were too low. The presence/absence analyses assumed that sequencing depth was roughly uniform across donors, and that assumption may not be true. A later analysis associated 16,951 TCR beta sequences with specific HLA alleles at a false discovery rate of 0.05. In an earlier analysis of about 540 of the donors, most TCR beta V segments were observed in productive rearrangements about 90% or about 30% of the time, broadly matching IMGT annotations. The study listed 150 to 200 TCR beta chains as associated with cytomegalovirus. A further reported finding was that TCR beta sequences accurately predicted the HLA-A and HLA-B alleles for most subjects in the first cohort. Linkage disequilibrium might explain the correlated functional status among segregating V segments, but an unknown experimental factor could not be ruled out. A few of the identified cytomegalovirus-associated TCR beta chains were confirmed in vitro to be specific for cytomegalovirus antigens. When HLA alleles, especially DR and DQ, strongly co-occurred, attributing TCR associations to individual alleles was difficult. Because the 87-base-pair reads could not distinguish some IMGT-functional V segments, including TRBV6-2 and TRBV6-3, those segments were excluded. An association between a missense DCLRE1C variant and V-gene and J-gene trimming of TCR beta chains was found in a later genetic analysis and replicated in an independent cohort. HLA typing was unavailable for some donors at each locus, so association tests used only the typed subset. The authors suggested that the approach could potentially be extended to other disease states and immunological phenotypes. Cytomegalovirus status was reported to be diagnosed by the classifier with high specificity and sensitivity in both the original and validation cohorts. In this cohort, only TCR beta chains were sequenced, and detectable features were limited by the absence of alpha or paired-chain data. In a later analysis, HLA-associated TCR beta chains showed more clonal expansion and lower generation probabilities than non-associated chains that were equally common. In a later analysis, most CMV-associated TCR beta chains were found to appear HLA-restricted, with HLA associations seemingly driven largely by CMV exposure. The sequencing pipeline was judged likely to have produced a cluster of highly shared sequence variants as a technical artifact.

The CDR3, from cysteine to phenylalanine, totals 11 residues. CDR3 DNA only is kept here, 33 bases in frame from base 1. The V and J ends are trimmed by 3 bases and 9 bases, leaving 8 bases between them. CDR1 SGHTA and CDR2 FQGTGA are derived from the germline V gene. The cohort consisted of hundreds of healthy bone marrow donors. At the time of sampling, all cohort members were nominally healthy, though unrecorded immune exposures were likely present. The donor tested CMV seropositive and was one of the 289 seropositive cohort members. Every donor gave a peripheral blood sample, and the peripheral blood mononuclear cells from that sample were used for TCR beta sequencing. Genomic DNA extraction from the blood cell samples was performed with the Qiagen DNeasy Blood Extraction Kit. The protocol used for the library was the immunoSEQ multiplex PCR assay. A mixture of 60 forward primers for TCR Vbeta segments and 13 reverse primers for TCR Jbeta segments was used in the multiplex PCR. A multiplex PCR assay on genomic DNA amplified the CDR3 region of rearranged TCR beta genes. The Illumina HiSeq System was used to sequence the amplified TCR beta libraries as 87-base-pair reads. In the authors' own workflow: A later analysis tallied around 87 million unique TCR beta chains across the 700 or so repertoires, and some 10 million of those chains were shared by two or more donors. A nearest-neighbor algorithm error-corrected the raw reads and collapsed the reads into unique sequences, merging closely related sequences to remove PCR and sequencing errors. CDR3 sequences were aligned to IMGT reference sequences to assign V, D and J gene segments. Each retained sequence needed at least a six-nucleotide match to both a V gene segment and a J gene segment. Rearrangements were classified as productive when the CDR3 lacked stop codons and remained in frame with V and J, and all other rearrangements were classified as non-productive. Following IMGT convention, CDR3 was defined as the stretch from the second conserved V-encoded cysteine up to the conserved J-encoded phenylalanine. In an earlier analysis of approximately 590 of the donors, sequences lacking an unambiguous match to a single V gene segment were excluded. In an earlier analysis of 500 to 750 of the donors, V segments were called functional above 56.7% productive rearrangements and were called segregating when the between-donor standard deviation exceeded 5%. To diagnose cytomegalovirus status from the catalog of TCR beta chain sequences, a statistical classification framework was built. V and J gene assignment, in a later analysis, came from comparing TCR nucleotide sequences with IMGT/GENE-DB human TR gene sequences. A later analysis assigned CDR3 sequences and most-parsimonious VDJ recombination scenarios with the TCRdist pipeline. In a later analysis, each TCR beta chain was defined by its CDR3 amino acid sequence together with its V-gene family, and reads lacking a unique V-gene family were excluded. To address suspected cross-contamination and a sequencing artifact, a later analysis removed around 590 highly shared, low-generation-probability nucleotide sequences. In a later analysis, a clonal expansion index was calculated for each public chain from normalized within-repertoire ranks of inferred template counts. A later analysis computed generation probabilities with a VDJ recombination model fitted to out-of-frame rearrangements, and checked the results against IGoR. In a later analysis, hypergeometric tests were used to score TCR-TCR, TCR-HLA and TCR-CMV co-occurrence, with a repertoire-size bias correction applied to TCR pairs. To estimate false discovery rates, a later analysis permuted the HLA or CMV assignments 20 times. In a later analysis, co-occurring TCRs were grouped with DBSCAN, and TCRdist sequence similarity was added when clustering was performed within HLA-allele-positive subsets. For co-occurrence clustering, repertoires with fewer than 30,000 or more than 120,000 public chains were excluded, along with 5 or 6 repertoires with anomalous nucleotide sharing. TCRdb took this table from immuneACCESS and kept in-frame rearrangements with V and J called. Such tables lack part of the clones; where checked against another copy, unresolved V genes explain under half of the gap, and the rest is unexplained. Clone size and V and J calls were adopted from that table, with D and trimming inferred from the DNA. The sample table holds roughly 200,000 clones, of which around 80% were seen once. Roughly 3.5% of the sample is taken by the ten largest.

The V and J segments used are TRBV7-3 and TRBJ1-2; the D gene cannot be named for sure. Sequencing input: PBMCs. This receptor was identified in a woman aged 55 to 70 in good health and CMV-seropositive. The DNA sequence is as follows: TGTGCCAGCAGCTTGGGAGAAAGCTACACCTTC. It translates as CASSLGESYTF.